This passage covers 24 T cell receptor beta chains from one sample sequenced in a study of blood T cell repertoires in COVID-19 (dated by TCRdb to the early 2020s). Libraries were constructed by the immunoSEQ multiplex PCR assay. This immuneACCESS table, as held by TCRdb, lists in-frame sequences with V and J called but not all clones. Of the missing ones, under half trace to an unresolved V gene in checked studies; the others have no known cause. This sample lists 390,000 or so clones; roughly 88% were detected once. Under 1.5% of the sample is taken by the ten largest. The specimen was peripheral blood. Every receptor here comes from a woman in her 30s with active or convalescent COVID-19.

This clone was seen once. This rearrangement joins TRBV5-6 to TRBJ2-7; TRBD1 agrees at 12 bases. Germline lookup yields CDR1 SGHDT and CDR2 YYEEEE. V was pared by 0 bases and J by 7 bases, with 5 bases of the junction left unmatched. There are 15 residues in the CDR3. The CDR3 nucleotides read TGTGCCAGCAGCTTGGTGGGACAGGGGGCGAGGGAGCAGTACTTC. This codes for CASSLVGQGAREQYF.

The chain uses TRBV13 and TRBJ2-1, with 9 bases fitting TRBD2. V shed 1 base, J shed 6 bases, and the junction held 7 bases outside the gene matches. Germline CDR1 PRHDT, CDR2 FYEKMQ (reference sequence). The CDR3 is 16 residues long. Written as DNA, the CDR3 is TGTGCCAGCAGCTTAGTGGGGCTAGCGGGGTCCAATGAGCAGTTCTTC. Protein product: CASSLVGLAGSNEQFF.

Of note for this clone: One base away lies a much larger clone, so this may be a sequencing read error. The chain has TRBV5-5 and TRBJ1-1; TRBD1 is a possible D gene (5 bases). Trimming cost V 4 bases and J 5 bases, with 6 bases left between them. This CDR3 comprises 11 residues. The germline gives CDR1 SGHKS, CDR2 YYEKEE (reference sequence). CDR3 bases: TGTGCCAGCAGCCGGGGGACTGAAGCTTTCTTT. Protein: CASSRGTEAFF. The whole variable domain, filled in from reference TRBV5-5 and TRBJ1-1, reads DAGVTQSPTHLIKTRGQQVTLRCSPISGHKSVSWYQQVLGQGPQFIFQYYEKEERGRGNFPDRFSARQFPNYSSELNVNALLLGDSALYLCASSRGTEAFFGQGTRLTVV.

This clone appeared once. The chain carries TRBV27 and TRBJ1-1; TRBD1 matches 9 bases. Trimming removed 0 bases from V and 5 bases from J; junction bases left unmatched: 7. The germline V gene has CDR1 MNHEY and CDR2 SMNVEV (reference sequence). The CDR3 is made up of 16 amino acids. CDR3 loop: CASSLSGTGTGTEAFF. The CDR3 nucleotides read TGTGCCAGCAGTTTATCGGGGACAGGGACGGGGACTGAAGCTTTCTTT.

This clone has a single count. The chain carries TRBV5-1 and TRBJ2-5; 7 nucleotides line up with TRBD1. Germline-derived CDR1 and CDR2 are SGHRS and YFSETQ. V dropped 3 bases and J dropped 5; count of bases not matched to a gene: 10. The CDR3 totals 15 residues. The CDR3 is CASSWTGVPWETQYF. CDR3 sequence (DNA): TGCGCCAGCAGCTGGACAGGAGTGCCCTGGGAGACCCAGTACTTC.

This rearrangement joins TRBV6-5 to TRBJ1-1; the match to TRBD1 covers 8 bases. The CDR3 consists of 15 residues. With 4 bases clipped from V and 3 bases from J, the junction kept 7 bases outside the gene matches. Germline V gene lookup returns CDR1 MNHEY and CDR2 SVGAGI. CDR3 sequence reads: CASSSQGAQDTEAFF. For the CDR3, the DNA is TGTGCCAGCAGTTCGCAGGGGGCTCAGGACACTGAAGCTTTCTTT.

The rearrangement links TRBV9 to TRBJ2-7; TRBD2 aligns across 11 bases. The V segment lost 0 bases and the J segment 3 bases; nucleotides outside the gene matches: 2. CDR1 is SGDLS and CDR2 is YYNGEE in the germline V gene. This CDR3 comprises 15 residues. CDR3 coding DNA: TGTGCCAGCAGCGTAGGTAGCGGGGGGGTCTACGAGCAGTACTTC. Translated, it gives CASSVGSGGVYEQYF.

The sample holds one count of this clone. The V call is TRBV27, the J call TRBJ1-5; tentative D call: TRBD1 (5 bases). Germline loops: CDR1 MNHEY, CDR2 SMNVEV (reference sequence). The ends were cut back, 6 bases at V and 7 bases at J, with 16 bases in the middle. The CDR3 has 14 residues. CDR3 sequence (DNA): TGTGCCAGCAGCCCGGGAGGGGTTGGACAGCCCCAGCATTTT. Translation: CASSPGGVGQPQHF.

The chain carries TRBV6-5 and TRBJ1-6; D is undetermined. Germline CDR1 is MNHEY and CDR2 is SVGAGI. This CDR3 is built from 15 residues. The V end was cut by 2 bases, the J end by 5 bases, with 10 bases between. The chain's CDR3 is CASSYLELDNSPLHF. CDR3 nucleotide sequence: TGTGCCAGCAGTTACCTTGAGCTTGATAATTCACCCCTCCACTTT.

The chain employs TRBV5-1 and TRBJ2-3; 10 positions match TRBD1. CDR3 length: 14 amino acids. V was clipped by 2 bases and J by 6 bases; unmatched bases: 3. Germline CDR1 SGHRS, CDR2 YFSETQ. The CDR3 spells CASSLGTGADTQYF. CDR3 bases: TGCGCCAGCAGCTTAGGGACAGGGGCTGATACGCAGTATTTT.

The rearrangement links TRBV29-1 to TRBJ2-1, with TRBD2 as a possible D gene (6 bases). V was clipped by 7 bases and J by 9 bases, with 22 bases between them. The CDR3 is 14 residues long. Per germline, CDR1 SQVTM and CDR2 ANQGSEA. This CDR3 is CSASHFGGNGEQFF. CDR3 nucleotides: TGCAGCGCATCGCATTTTGGGGGGAATGGTGAGCAGTTCTTC.

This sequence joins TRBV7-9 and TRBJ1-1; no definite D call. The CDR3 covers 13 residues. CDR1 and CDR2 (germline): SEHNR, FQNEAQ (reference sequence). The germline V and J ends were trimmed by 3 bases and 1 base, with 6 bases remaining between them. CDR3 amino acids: CASSLAGNTEAFF. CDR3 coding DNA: TGTGCCAGCAGCTTGGCAGGGAACACTGAAGCTTTCTTT.

CDR3 nucleotide sequence: TGTGCCAGTTACAGCTCTGGAAACACCATATATTTT. It specifies CASYSSGNTIYF. The rearrangement joins TRBV6-5 to TRBJ1-3; no clear D gene. Trimming shortened V by 9 bases and J by 0 bases, and 6 bases separated the two germline ends. The CDR3 loop spans 12 amino acids. CDR1 and CDR2 (germline): MNHEY, SVGAGI.

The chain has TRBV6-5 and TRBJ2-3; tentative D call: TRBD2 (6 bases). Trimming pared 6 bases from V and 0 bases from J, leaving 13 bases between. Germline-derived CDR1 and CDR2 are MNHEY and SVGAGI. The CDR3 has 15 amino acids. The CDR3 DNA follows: TGTGCCAGCAGCGGGACTCACTCTAGCACAGATACGCAGTATTTT. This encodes CASSGTHSSTDTQYF.

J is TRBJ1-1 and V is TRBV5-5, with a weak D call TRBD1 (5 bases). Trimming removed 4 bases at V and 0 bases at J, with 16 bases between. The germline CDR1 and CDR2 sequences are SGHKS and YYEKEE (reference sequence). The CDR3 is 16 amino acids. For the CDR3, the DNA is TGTGCCAGCAGCCTAGGGGATTTTCTCATGAACACTGAAGCTTTCTTT. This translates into CASSLGDFLMNTEAFF.

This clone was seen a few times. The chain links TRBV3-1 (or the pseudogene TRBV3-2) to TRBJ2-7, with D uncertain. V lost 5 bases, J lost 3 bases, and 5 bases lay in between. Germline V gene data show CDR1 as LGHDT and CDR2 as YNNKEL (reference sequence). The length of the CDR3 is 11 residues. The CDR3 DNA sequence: TGTGCCAGCAGCACCTACTACGAGCAGTACTTC. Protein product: CASSTYYEQYF.

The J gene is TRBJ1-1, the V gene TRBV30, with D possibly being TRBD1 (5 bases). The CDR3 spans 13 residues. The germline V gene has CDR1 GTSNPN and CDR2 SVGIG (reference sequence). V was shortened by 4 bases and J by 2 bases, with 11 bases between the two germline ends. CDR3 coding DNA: TGTGCCTGGAATACCGGGGGAAACACTGAAGCTTTCTTT. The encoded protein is CAWNTGGNTEAFF.

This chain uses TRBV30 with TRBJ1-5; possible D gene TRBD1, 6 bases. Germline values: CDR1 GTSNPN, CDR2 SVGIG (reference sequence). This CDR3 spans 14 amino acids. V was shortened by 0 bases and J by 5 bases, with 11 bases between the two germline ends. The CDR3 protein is CAWSVVQGDQPQHF. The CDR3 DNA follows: TGTGCCTGGAGTGTTGTACAGGGCGATCAGCCCCAGCATTTT.

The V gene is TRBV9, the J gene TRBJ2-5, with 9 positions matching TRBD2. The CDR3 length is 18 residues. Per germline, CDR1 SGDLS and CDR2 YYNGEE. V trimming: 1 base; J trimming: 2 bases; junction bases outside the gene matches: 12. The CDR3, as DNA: TGTGCCAGCAGCGTACAGTTGGAGGGGCTAGCGGGGCAAGAGACCCAGTACTTC. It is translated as CASSVQLEGLAGQETQYF.

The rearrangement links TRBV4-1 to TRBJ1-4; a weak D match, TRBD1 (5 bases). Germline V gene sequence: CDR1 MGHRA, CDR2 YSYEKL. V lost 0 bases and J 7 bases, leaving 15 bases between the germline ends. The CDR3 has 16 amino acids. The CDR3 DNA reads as TGCGCCAGCAGCCAAGATTTCGGGGTGGGGGGTGAAAAACTGTTTTTT. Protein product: CASSQDFGVGGEKLFF.

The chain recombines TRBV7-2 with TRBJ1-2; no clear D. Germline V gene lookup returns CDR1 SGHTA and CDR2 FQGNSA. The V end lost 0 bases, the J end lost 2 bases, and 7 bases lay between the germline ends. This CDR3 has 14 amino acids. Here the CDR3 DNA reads TGTGCCAGCAGCTTAGCGCCAGGAAACTATGGCTACACCTTC. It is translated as CASSLAPGNYGYTF.

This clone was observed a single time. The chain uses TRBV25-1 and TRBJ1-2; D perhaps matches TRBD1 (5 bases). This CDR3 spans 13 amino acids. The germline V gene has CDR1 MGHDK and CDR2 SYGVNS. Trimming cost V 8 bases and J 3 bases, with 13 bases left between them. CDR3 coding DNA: TGTGCCAGCCAGAGTGGGGGGTACTATGGCTACACCTTC. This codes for CASQSGGYYGYTF.

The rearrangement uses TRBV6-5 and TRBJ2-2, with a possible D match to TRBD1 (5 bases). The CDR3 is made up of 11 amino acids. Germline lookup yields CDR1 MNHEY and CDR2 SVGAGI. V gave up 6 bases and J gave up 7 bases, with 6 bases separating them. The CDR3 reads CASRDSGELFF. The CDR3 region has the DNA TGTGCCAGCAGAGACAGCGGGGAGCTGTTTTTT.

The CDR3 here is CASSLESGTGVASQHF. The CDR3 DNA sequence: TGTGCCAGCAGCTTAGAGTCGGGGACAGGGGTAGCGTCCCAGCATTTT. The chain has TRBV7-2 and TRBJ1-5; 10 bases agree with TRBD1. The V gene end was trimmed by 1 base and the J gene end by 11 bases; junction bases not matched to a gene: 11. This CDR3 comprises 16 residues. In germline, CDR1 is SGHTA, CDR2 FQGNSA.